The 25 T cell receptor beta chains below come from one sample, sequenced in a study of blood T cell repertoires in COVID-19. The table came from immunoSEQ multiplex PCR; TCRdb's copy has only in-frame clones and leaves some out. The sample shows about 180,000 clones, approximately 84% of them seen only once. The specimen was peripheral blood. The receptor source for this set is a human donor in a cohort sampled during active COVID-19.

The CDR3 spells CASSVDGGAAKNIQYF. DNA of the CDR3: TGTGCCAGCAGCGTAGACGGGGGGGCGGCCAAAAACATTCAGTACTTC. The chain is built from TRBV9 and TRBJ2-4, with 8 nucleotides matching TRBD2. Trimming cost V 0 bases and J 1 base; bases outside gene matches: 3. The CDR3 runs to 16 residues. The V gene's germline CDR1 is SGDLS and CDR2 YYNGEE.

This chain joins TRBV15 and TRBJ2-7; 7 bases match TRBD2. V gave up 3 bases and J gave up 3 bases; unmatched junction bases: 8. Germline V lookup: CDR1 LNHNV, CDR2 YYDKDF (reference sequence). CDR3 length: 15 residues. The CDR3, as DNA: TGTGCCACCAGCAGCAGGGCTAGCGGCCTCTACGAGCAGTACTTC. Translated, it gives CATSSRASGLYEQYF. Using reference TRBV15 and TRBJ2-7 for the parts outside the CDR3, the full variable domain is DAMVIQNPRYQVTQFGKPVTLSCSQTLNHNVMYWYQQKSSQAPKLLFHYYDKDFNNEADTPDNFQSRRPNTSFCFLDIRSPGLGDTAMYLCATSSRASGLYEQYFGPGTRLTVT.

This clone was observed a few times. V is TRBV5-6 and J is TRBJ2-7, with a weak D call TRBD1 (5 bases). The germline V and J ends were trimmed by 3 bases and 3 bases, with 13 bases remaining between them. In germline, CDR1 is SGHDT, CDR2 YYEEEE. The CDR3 is made up of 14 amino acids. The CDR3 sequence: CASSSGIGDYEQYF. The DNA for the CDR3 is TGTGCCAGCAGCTCCGGAATAGGGGACTACGAGCAGTACTTC.

The table lists this clone with a count of one. The rearrangement joins TRBV2 to TRBJ2-5; D is perhaps TRBD2 (6 bases). Trimming took off 8 bases at V and 10 bases at J, with 20 bases between the two ends. The CDR3 totals 13 residues. Germline V gene lookup returns CDR1 SNHLY and CDR2 FYNNEI. The CDR3 sequence is CASLPDWRVVQYF. The DNA for the CDR3 is TGTGCCAGCCTACCCGACTGGAGGGTCGTCCAGTACTTC. The full variable domain, rest sourced from reference TRBV2 and TRBJ2-5, is EPEVTQTPSHQVTQMGQEVILRCVPISNHLYFYWYRQILGQKVEFLVSFYNNEISEKSEIFDDQFSVERPDGSNFTLKIRSTKLEDSAMYFCASLPDWRVVQYFGPGTRLLVL.

V is TRBV11-1 and J is TRBJ2-4; D gene uncertain. V lost 3 bases to trimming and J lost 2 bases, with 8 bases between them. CDR3 size: 14 residues. Germline V CDR1 and CDR2: SGHAT, FQDESV (reference sequence). The DNA for the CDR3 is TGTGCCAGCAGCTTTTCCGCGACCAAAAACATTCAGTACTTC. Protein product: CASSFSATKNIQYF. Together with reference TRBV11-1 and TRBJ2-4, the CDR3 gives the full variable domain: EAEVAQSPRYKITEKSQAVAFWCDPISGHATLYWYRQILGQGPELLVQFQDESVVDDSQLPKDRFSAERLKGVDSTLKIQPAELGDSAMYLCASSFSATKNIQYFGAGTRLSVL.

The CDR3 region is CASRGTGSIEKLFF. In DNA form, the CDR3 reads TGTGCCAGCAGGGGGACAGGGAGTATCGAAAAACTGTTTTTT. The chain recombines TRBV2 with TRBJ1-4; 9 bases fit TRBD1. The CDR3 has 14 residues. Trimming took 6 bases from V and 8 from J; bases not matched to a gene: 7. Looked up from germline, CDR1 is SNHLY and CDR2 is FYNNEI. Looking up the rest from reference TRBV2 and TRBJ1-4 gives the full variable domain: EPEVTQTPSHQVTQMGQEVILRCVPISNHLYFYWYRQILGQKVEFLVSFYNNEISEKSEIFDDQFSVERPDGSNFTLKIRSTKLEDSAMYFCASRGTGSIEKLFFGSGTQLSVL.

This chain uses TRBV9 with TRBJ2-1; 8 positions match TRBD2. There are 14 residues in the CDR3. From germline, CDR1 is SGDLS and CDR2 YYNGEE. Germline trimming cut 4 bases from V and 8 bases from J; bases unmatched to any gene: 8. CDR3 nucleotide sequence: TGTGCCAGCAGCACCCACGGAGCGGGGGATGAGCAGTTCTTC. Its protein is CASSTHGAGDEQFF.

V gene TRBV4-2 combines with J gene TRBJ2-1, with D perhaps matching TRBD2 (6 bases). CDR3 size: 20 residues. From germline, CDR1 is LGHNA and CDR2 YNFKEQ. Trimming left V 0 bases short and J 0 bases short, with 21 bases between. The DNA for the CDR3 is TGTGCCAGCAGCCAAGAGGGTAGGGGCGCGGGGATAGGCTCCTACAATGAGCAGTTCTTC. Protein sequence: CASSQEGRGAGIGSYNEQFF.

In this sample, this clone turned up a few times. The chain employs TRBV4-2 and TRBJ1-4; no reliable D call. Germline assignment: CDR1 LGHNA and CDR2 YNFKEQ. V was pared by 0 bases and J by 7 bases, with 15 bases between. The CDR3 sequence is 16 residues long. The CDR3 region has the DNA TGTGCCAGCAGCCAAGAAGGCGGTGGCTTAGGTGAAAAACTGTTTTTT. Its protein is CASSQEGGGLGEKLFF.

The chain couples TRBV24-1 to TRBJ2-7; D is unresolved. The CDR3 loop spans 18 amino acids. From germline, CDR1 is KGHDR and CDR2 SFDVKD. V lost 1 base to trimming and J lost 0 bases, with 18 bases between them. The CDR3 nucleotides are TGTGCCACCAGTGATTTTCACAGCCCGGCCAATAGCTCCTACGAGCAGTACTTC. Protein sequence: CATSDFHSPANSSYEQYF.

The chain combines TRBV13 with TRBJ2-3, with 10 nucleotides matching TRBD2. Germline-derived CDR1 and CDR2 are PRHDT and FYEKMQ (reference sequence). This CDR3 is 18 amino acids long. The V and J ends lost 5 bases and 1 base, in that order; junction bases with no gene match: 12. Written as DNA, the CDR3 is TGTGCCAGCAGCCTTCCGAGCGGGGGGGCCGAGGGCACAGATACGCAGTATTTT. It is translated as CASSLPSGGAEGTDTQYF.

V is TRBV20-1 and J is TRBJ1-1; tentative D call: TRBD1 (5 bases). Germline V gene data show CDR1 as DFQATT and CDR2 as SNEGSKA (reference sequence). The V end lost 3 bases, the J end lost 0 bases, and 11 bases lay between the germline ends. This CDR3 has 14 residues. CDR3 DNA sequence: TGCAGTGCTAGTCGGGCAGGGCTGAACACTGAAGCTTTCTTT. Residues: CSASRAGLNTEAFF.

This clone was seen a single time. The genes are TRBV5-4 and TRBJ2-1; TRBD1 aligns across 9 bases. J gave up 16 bases and V 0 bases, and 8 bases lay outside the gene matches. Germline CDR1 is SGHNT and CDR2 is YYREEE (reference sequence). The CDR3 is 13 amino acids. The CDR3 sequence: CASSLGRTGVAFF. The CDR3 DNA sequence: TGTGCCAGCAGCTTGGGGAGGACAGGGGTTGCCTTCTTC.

The chain uses TRBV7-6 and TRBJ2-5; 7 bases fit TRBD1. Germline lookup yields CDR1 SGHVS and CDR2 FNYEAQ. V was pared by 6 bases and J by 0 bases, with 7 bases of the junction left unmatched. CDR3 length: 15 residues. The CDR3: CASSPRTGYQETQYF. For the CDR3, the DNA is TGTGCCAGCAGTCCCCGGACAGGCTACCAAGAGACCCAGTACTTC.

The V gene is TRBV14, the J gene TRBJ2-7; 8 bases agree with TRBD2. The CDR3 is 15 amino acids. Germline trimming cut 3 bases from V and 2 bases from J; bases unmatched to any gene: 6. The germline V gene has CDR1 SGHDN and CDR2 FVKESK. This chain's CDR3 is CASSQGTRGTYEQYF. CDR3 nucleotide sequence: TGTGCCAGCAGCCAGGGGACTAGGGGAACCTACGAGCAGTACTTC.

The chain carries TRBV6-5 and TRBJ2-1, with D possibly being TRBD2 (6 bases). V lost 4 bases to trimming and J lost 2 bases, with 12 bases between them. Germline values: CDR1 MNHEY, CDR2 SVGAGI. The CDR3 covers 15 residues. The CDR3 here is CASSWRDAPYNEQFF. The CDR3 DNA reads as TGTGCCAGCAGTTGGAGGGACGCACCCTACAATGAGCAGTTCTTC.

The V and J genes are TRBV5-6 and TRBJ2-7; 9 nucleotides align to TRBD2. V lost 4 bases and J lost 2; bases outside the gene matches: 7. The V gene's germline CDR1 is SGHDT and CDR2 YYEEEE. The CDR3 length is 15 residues. The CDR3, as DNA: TGTGCCAGCAGCACTATAGCGGGGGAACCCTACGAGCAGTACTTC. This codes for CASSTIAGEPYEQYF.

The rearrangement links TRBV9 to TRBJ1-1; D remains ambiguous. This CDR3 contains 15 residues. V shed 6 bases and J shed 0 bases, with 15 bases lying between them. Germline V gives CDR1 SGDLS, CDR2 YYNGEE. The CDR3 protein is CASTTSGQMNTEAFF. In DNA form, the CDR3 reads TGTGCCAGCACCACAAGTGGGCAGATGAACACTGAAGCTTTCTTT.

V is TRBV10-1 and J is TRBJ2-2, with TRBD1 matching 7 bases. The CDR3 has 15 amino acids. The V gene's germline CDR1 is WNHNN and CDR2 SYGVQD (reference sequence). V lost 3 bases and J lost 6; bases outside the gene matches: 7. CDR3 sequence (DNA): TGCGCCAGCAGTGACCTCGACAGGGCGGCCGGGGAGCTGTTTTTT. It yields the protein CASSDLDRAAGELFF.

V gene TRBV6-5 combines with J gene TRBJ2-7; a possible D gene is TRBD1 (6 bases). Germline loops: CDR1 MNHEY, CDR2 SVGAGI. CDR3 length: 15 amino acids. V was pared by 6 bases and J by 0 bases, with 15 bases between. For the CDR3, the DNA is TGTGCCAGCAGGCACCGGGACACAGCCTCCTACGAGCAGTACTTC. Its translation: CASRHRDTASYEQYF.

This sequence joins TRBV4-2 and TRBJ2-1, with D tentatively TRBD1 (6 bases). This CDR3 is built from 16 residues. With 1 base removed from V and 8 bases from J, the gap between germline ends came to 18 bases. Germline CDR1 is LGHNA and CDR2 is YNFKEQ. The DNA of the CDR3 is TGTGCCAGCAGCCAAGTTCTAGACAGGCTCAGGGATGAGCAGTTCTTC. Its translation is CASSQVLDRLRDEQFF.

The chain uses TRBV4-1 and TRBJ2-7; 10 positions match TRBD1. The CDR3 runs to 15 residues. V lost 3 bases, J lost 5 bases, and 7 bases stayed unmatched. Germline V gene data show CDR1 as MGHRA and CDR2 as YSYEKL. The CDR3 nucleotides read TGCGCCAGCAGCCATCAGACAGGGGGCAGCGACGAGCAGTACTTC. Translation: CASSHQTGGSDEQYF.

The V and J genes are TRBV7-8 and TRBJ2-2; D may be TRBD2 (5 bases). Deletions cut 5 bases from V and 2 bases from J, with 12 bases between. This CDR3 region has 15 residues. CDR1 is SGHVS, CDR2 FQNEAQ, per germline. Here the CDR3 DNA reads TGTGCCAGCAGCGGAGGTGGAGGAAACACCGGGGAGCTGTTTTTT. This translates into CASSGGGGNTGELFF. The variable domain in full, with the rest retrieved from reference TRBV7-8 and TRBJ2-2, is GAGVSQSPRYKVAKRGQDVALRCDPISGHVSLFWYQQALGQGPEFLTYFQNEAQLDKSGLPSDRFFAERPEGSVSTLKIQRTQQEDSAVYLCASSGGGGNTGELFFGEGSRLTVL.

The rearrangement uses TRBV11-2 and TRBJ1-1; D possibly corresponds to TRBD1 (5 bases). Germline CDR1 SGHAT, CDR2 FQNNGV. The CDR3 runs to 14 residues. The V end lost 0 bases, the J end lost 11 bases, and 16 bases lay between the germline ends. The CDR3 protein is CASSLEAGIAGAFF. CDR3 nucleotides: TGTGCCAGCAGCTTAGAGGCAGGGATCGCCGGGGCTTTCTTT.

This clone showed up just once. This chain links TRBV11-2 with TRBJ1-4; 7 bases fit TRBD1. V was clipped by 4 bases and J by 6 bases; unmatched bases: 5. From germline, CDR1 is SGHAT and CDR2 FQNNGV. The CDR3 totals 14 residues. The CDR3 region is CASSSGQADEKLFF. The CDR3 DNA reads TGTGCCAGCAGCTCCGGACAGGCGGATGAAAAACTGTTTTTT.